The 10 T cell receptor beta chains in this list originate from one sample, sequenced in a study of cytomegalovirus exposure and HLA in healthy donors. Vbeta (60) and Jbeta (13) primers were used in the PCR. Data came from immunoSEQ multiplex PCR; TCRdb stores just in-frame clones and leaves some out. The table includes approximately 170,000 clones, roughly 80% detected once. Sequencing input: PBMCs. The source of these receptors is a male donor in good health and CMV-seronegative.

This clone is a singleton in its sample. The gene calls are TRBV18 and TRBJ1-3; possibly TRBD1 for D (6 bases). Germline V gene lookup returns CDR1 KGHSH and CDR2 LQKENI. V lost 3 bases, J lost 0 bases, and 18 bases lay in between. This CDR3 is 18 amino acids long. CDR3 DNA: TGTGCCAGCTCACCCACCGGGACACTTGAACGCTCTGGAAACACCATATATTTT. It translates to CASSPTGTLERSGNTIYF.

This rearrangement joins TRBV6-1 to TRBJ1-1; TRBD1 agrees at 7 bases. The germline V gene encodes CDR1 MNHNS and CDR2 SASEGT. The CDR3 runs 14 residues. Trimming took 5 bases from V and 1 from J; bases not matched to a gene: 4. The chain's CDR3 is CASSIRTGNTEAFF. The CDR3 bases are TGTGCCAGCAGTATCCGGACAGGGAACACTGAAGCTTTCTTT.

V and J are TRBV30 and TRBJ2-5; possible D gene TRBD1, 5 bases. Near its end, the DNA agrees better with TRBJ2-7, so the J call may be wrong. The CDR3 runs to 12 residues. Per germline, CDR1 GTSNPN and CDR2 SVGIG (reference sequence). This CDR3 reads CAWGAVKYEQYF. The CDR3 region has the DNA TGTGCCTGGGGGGCAGTCAAGTACGAGCAGTACTTC.

CDR3 protein: CASSQIAGGPLETDTQYF. CDR3 DNA: TGTGCCAGCAGCCAGATAGCGGGAGGGCCGTTGGAAACAGATACGCAGTATTTT. V and J are TRBV7-2 and TRBJ2-3, with 11 bases fitting TRBD2. J lost 3 bases, V lost 5 bases, and 13 bases had no gene match. CDR1 is SGHTA and CDR2 is FQGNSA in the germline V gene. The CDR3 runs to 18 residues.

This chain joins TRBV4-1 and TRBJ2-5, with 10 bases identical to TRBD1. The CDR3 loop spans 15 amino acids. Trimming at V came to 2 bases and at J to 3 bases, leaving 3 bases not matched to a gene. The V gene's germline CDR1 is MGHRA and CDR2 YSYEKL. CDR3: CASSQLGTGEETQYF. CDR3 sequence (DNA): TGCGCCAGCAGCCAACTTGGGACAGGGGAAGAGACCCAGTACTTC.

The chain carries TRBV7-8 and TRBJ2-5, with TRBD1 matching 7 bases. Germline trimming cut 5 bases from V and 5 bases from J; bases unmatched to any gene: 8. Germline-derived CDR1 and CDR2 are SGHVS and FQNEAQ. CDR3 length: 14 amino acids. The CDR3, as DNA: TGTGCCAGCAGCGTCAACAGGGGCGGGGAGACCCAGTACTTC. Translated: CASSVNRGGETQYF.

CDR3 DNA sequence: TGTGCCAGTAGTTCTATCGGAAACACCATATATTTT. It yields the protein CASSSIGNTIYF. The chain carries TRBV19 and TRBJ1-3, with D uncertain. The CDR3 runs 12 residues. Trimming left V 5 bases short and J 4 bases short, with 6 bases between. Germline values: CDR1 LNHDA, CDR2 SQIVND (reference sequence).

This CDR3 reads CASSPRGGYEQYF. The CDR3 DNA is TGTGCCAGCAGTCCAAGGGGAGGCTACGAGCAGTACTTC. This chain links TRBV27 with TRBJ2-7; possible D gene TRBD2, 6 bases. The V gene's germline CDR1 is MNHEY and CDR2 SMNVEV (reference sequence). V lost 5 bases and J 3 bases, leaving 11 bases between the germline ends. This CDR3 contains 13 residues.

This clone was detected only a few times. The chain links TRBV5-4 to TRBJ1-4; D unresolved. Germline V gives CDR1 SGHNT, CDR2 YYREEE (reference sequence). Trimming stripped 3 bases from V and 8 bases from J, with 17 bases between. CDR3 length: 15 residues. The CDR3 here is CASSSRGGSGEKLFF. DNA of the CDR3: TGTGCCAGCAGCTCCCGTGGTGGGTCGGGAGAAAAACTGTTTTTT. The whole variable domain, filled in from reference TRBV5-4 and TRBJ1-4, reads ETGVTQSPTHLIKTRGQQVTLRCSSQSGHNTVSWYQQALGQGPQFIFQYYREEENGRGNFPPRFSGLQFPNYSSELNVNALELDDSALYLCASSSRGGSGEKLFFGSGTQLSVL.

The CDR3 DNA reads TGTGCCAGCAGTCCGAGACTGCCCCGGAGCAATCAGCCCCAGCATTTT. This translates into CASSPRLPRSNQPQHF. The genes are TRBV6-4 and TRBJ1-5; unclear D gene. The CDR3 has 16 amino acids. V was pared by 5 bases and J by 1 base, with 15 bases between. Germline V lookup: CDR1 MRHNA, CDR2 SNTAGT.